These 22 T cell receptor beta chains share one sample of origin, sequenced in a study of spatial heterogeneity in lung cancer. Indicated time point: sample taken at primary tumor resection. Via MiXCR, TCRdb re-called the 5' RACE reads, giving one row per CDR3 protein. The table has approximately 52,000 distinct CDR3 sequences, over 4.5% seen once. The material was PBMCs, obtained at surgery. These receptors were obtained from a male donor with early-stage non-small cell lung cancer.

This clonotype came up many times. This chain uses TRBV18 with TRBJ2-1; D might be TRBD2 (6 bases). This CDR3 is built from 14 residues. The germline CDR1 and CDR2 sequences are KGHSH and LQKENI. V was shortened by 6 bases and J by 5 bases, with 14 bases between the two germline ends. The chain's CDR3 is CASSPGSSDNEQFF. The CDR3 nucleotides are TGTGCCAGCTCGCCCGGCTCTAGCGACAATGAGCAGTTCTTC.

This clonotype has a count of ten or more. The chain has TRBV10-3 and TRBJ2-5, with 10 bases identical to TRBD1. CDR3 length equals 14 residues. V shed 10 bases and J 3 bases; nucleotides not matched to a gene: 8. In germline, CDR1 is ENHRY, CDR2 SYGVKD. CDR3 bases: TGTGCCACCCTACCCGGGACAGGGGAAGAGACCCAGTACTTC. Its protein is CATLPGTGEETQYF.

The chain employs TRBV28 and TRBJ2-7; the match to TRBD2 covers 14 bases. CDR3 size: 14 residues. Germline V CDR1 and CDR2: MDHEN, SYDVKM. Trimming cost V 6 bases and J 4 bases; bases outside gene matches: 2. For the CDR3, the DNA is TGTGCCAGCAGGCGACTAGCGGGAGGGTACGAGCAGTACTTC. Its protein is CASRRLAGGYEQYF.

Many counts were recorded for this clonotype. This chain links TRBV3-1 with TRBJ2-2; D may be TRBD1 (5 bases). V lost 1 base and J 5 bases, leaving 11 bases between the germline ends. The CDR3 extends over 15 amino acids. CDR1 is LGHDT, CDR2 YNNKEL, per germline (reference sequence). For the CDR3, the DNA is TGTGCCAGCAGCCAAGCGGACATAAGAACCGGGGAGCTGTTTTTT. This gives the protein CASSQADIRTGELFF.

This clonotype was seen many times. This rearrangement joins TRBV4-1 to TRBJ2-2, with D perhaps TRBD2 (5 bases). Germline CDR1 is MGHRA and CDR2 is YSYEKL. CDR3 length equals 13 residues. V was clipped by 4 bases and J by 4 bases, with 7 bases between them. The chain's CDR3 is CASSRAGTGELFF. The CDR3 DNA follows: TGCGCCAGCAGCCGGGCGGGCACCGGGGAGCTGTTTTTT.

This clonotype was recorded at least ten times. The rearrangement joins TRBV11-3 to TRBJ1-4; 8 nucleotides agree with TRBD1. V shed 4 bases, J shed 5 bases, and the junction held 9 bases outside the gene matches. The CDR3 runs to 16 residues. The germline V gene encodes CDR1 SGHNT and CDR2 YENEEA. The DNA of the CDR3 is TGTGCCAGCAGCTCAGACCGGGACAGGCCCAATGAAAAACTGTTTTTT. Translating gives CASSSDRDRPNEKLFF.

This clonotype has only a few counts. The V gene is TRBV3-1, the J gene TRBJ2-1; D gene uncertain. This CDR3 is built from 14 residues. Germline values: CDR1 LGHDT, CDR2 YNNKEL (reference sequence). V was clipped by 2 bases and J by 12 bases, with 17 bases between them. In DNA, the CDR3 is TGTGCCAGCAGCCAATCCGGCTCCACCTCTGGGCAGTTCTTC. Translating gives CASSQSGSTSGQFF.

The CDR3 spells CASSPGAGEVYEQYF. DNA of the CDR3: TGCGCCAGCAGCCCTGGGGCAGGGGAAGTGTACGAGCAGTACTTC. The V gene is TRBV5-1, the J gene TRBJ2-7, with D possibly TRBD1 on 6 matching bases. CDR1 and CDR2 from the germline V gene are SGHRS and YFSETQ. This CDR3 comprises 15 residues. Trimming removed 4 bases at V and 4 bases at J, with 18 bases between.

This clonotype has a count of ten or more. The J gene is TRBJ2-5, the V gene TRBV27; D is ambiguous. Germline CDR1 is MNHEY and CDR2 is SMNVEV (reference sequence). V was cut by 5 bases and J by 0 bases, with 7 bases left in between. CDR3 length: 13 amino acids. CDR3 bases: TGTGCCAGCAGTCCTTCCAACCAAGAGACCCAGTACTTC. Translating gives CASSPSNQETQYF.

The table lists this clonotype with many counts. The chain combines TRBV20-1 with TRBJ2-4; 7 bases agree with TRBD1. Germline-derived CDR1 and CDR2 are DFQATT and SNEGSKA (reference sequence). The ends lost 8 bases at V and 0 bases at J; junction bases unmatched: 4. CDR3 length equals 13 residues. CDR3 loop: CSWGQTAKNIQYF. The DNA of the CDR3 is TGCAGTTGGGGACAGACAGCCAAAAACATTCAGTACTTC.

This clonotype was recorded many times. V gene TRBV20-1 combines with J gene TRBJ2-7; D call uncertain. Per germline, CDR1 DFQATT and CDR2 SNEGSKA (reference sequence). Deletions cut 0 bases from V and 4 bases from J, with 16 bases between. This CDR3 has 15 amino acids. The CDR3 reads CSARDRNRIAYEQYF. CDR3 nucleotides: TGCAGTGCTAGAGATCGCAATAGAATAGCATACGAGCAGTACTTC.

This clonotype rates as medium-sized. J is TRBJ1-1 and V is TRBV6-6; 9 bases are a match to TRBD1. After removal of 5 bases from V and 4 bases from J, the junction contained 5 bases not matched to a gene. The CDR3 loop spans 14 amino acids. The germline V gene has CDR1 MNHNY and CDR2 SVGAGI (reference sequence). DNA of the CDR3: TGTGCCAGCAGTCACCGACAGGGGGGCACTGAAGCTTTCTTT. Translation: CASSHRQGGTEAFF.

This clonotype occurred many times. A much bigger clone sits one base away, suggesting this may be a read error. V is TRBV10-3 and J is TRBJ2-1; D gene unclear. The V gene's germline CDR1 is ENHRY and CDR2 SYGVKD. V gave up 2 bases and J gave up 0 bases, with 2 bases separating them. The CDR3 is 13 amino acids. The CDR3 reads CAISEGSYNEQFF. The CDR3, as DNA: TGTGCCATCAGTGAGGGCTCCTACAATGAGCAGTTCTTC.

Comments on this clonotype: Possible read error: a much larger clone is one base away. The chain employs TRBV11-2 and TRBJ2-7; no firm D call. The CDR3 has 16 amino acids. The germline gives CDR1 SGHAT, CDR2 FQNNGV. V was shortened by 4 bases and J by 0 bases, with 16 bases between the two germline ends. CDR3 sequence: CASSYTHGLSSYEQYF. The CDR3 bases are TGTGCCAGCAGCTACACACACGGCCTGAGCTCCTACGAGCAGTACTTC. Using reference TRBV11-2 and TRBJ2-7 for the parts outside the CDR3, the full variable domain is EAGVAQSPRYKIIEKRQSVAFWCNPISGHATLYWYQQILGQGPKLLIQFQNNGVVDDSQLPKDRFSAERLKGVDSTLKIQPAKLEDSAVYLCASSYTHGLSSYEQYFGPGTRLTVT.

V is TRBV28 and J is TRBJ2-7; the match to TRBD1 covers 7 bases. Losses at the gene ends were 6 bases for V and 2 bases for J; bases not matched to a gene: 13. Germline-derived CDR1 and CDR2 are MDHEN and SYDVKM. This CDR3 has 16 amino acids. The CDR3 loop is CASRRIHDRATYEQYF. CDR3 DNA sequence: TGTGCCAGCAGACGTATCCACGACAGGGCCACCTACGAGCAGTACTTC.

This clonotype occurred many times. The J gene is TRBJ1-2, the V gene TRBV29-1; D is possibly TRBD1 (5 bases). CDR1 SQVTM and CDR2 ANQGSEA come from the germline V gene. With 7 bases removed from V and 4 bases from J, the gap between germline ends came to 16 bases. The CDR3 has 13 amino acids. The CDR3 loop reads CSAHRMGSYGYTF. The CDR3 nucleotides are TGCAGCGCTCACAGGATGGGCAGCTATGGCTACACCTTC.

In this sample, this clonotype turned up many times. The CDR3 sequence: CASSPVGGSNEQFF. CDR3 nucleotides: TGTGCCAGCAGCCCGGTAGGGGGTTCGAATGAGCAGTTCTTC. The chain is built from TRBV7-3 and TRBJ2-1; D is perhaps TRBD1 (6 bases). Trimming pared 5 bases from V and 7 bases from J, leaving 15 bases between. Per the germline V gene, CDR1 is SGHTA and CDR2 is FQGTGA. The CDR3 extends over 14 amino acids.

This clonotype was observed at least ten times. The chain links TRBV27 to TRBJ2-1, with D possibly being TRBD1 or TRBD2 (6 bases each). The CDR3 totals 15 residues. CDR1 is MNHEY and CDR2 is SMNVEV in the germline V gene (reference sequence). V was cut by 3 bases and J by 7 bases, with 16 bases left in between. The CDR3 DNA reads TGTGCCAGCAGTTTTAAGGGGGAGGTTGGGAATGAGCAGTTCTTC. Its protein is CASSFKGEVGNEQFF.

V is TRBV5-1 and J is TRBJ1-1; unclear D gene. Trimming removed 4 bases from V and 1 base from J, with 8 bases in between. Germline loops: CDR1 SGHRS, CDR2 YFSETQ. This CDR3 has 13 residues. This CDR3 reads CASSPHWNTEAFF. The CDR3 bases are TGCGCCAGCAGCCCCCACTGGAACACTGAAGCTTTCTTT.

This clonotype was recorded at least ten times. The CDR3 DNA is TGTGCCAGCACTCATCGTCGGCGCCCCCGGGGCTACGAGCAGTACTTC. This sequence encodes CASTHRRRPRGYEQYF. V is TRBV6-5 and J is TRBJ2-7; maybe TRBD2 (5 bases). V lost 7 bases and J 3 bases, leaving 22 bases between the germline ends. The CDR3 has 16 residues. Germline V CDR1 and CDR2: MNHEY, SVGAGI.

The rearrangement joins TRBV19 to TRBJ2-7, with D uncertain. Germline V gene lookup returns CDR1 LNHDA and CDR2 SQIVND (reference sequence). The CDR3 is 14 residues long. Trimming left V 5 bases short and J 2 bases short, with 13 bases between. CDR3 protein: CASSVWKGTYEQYF. CDR3 nucleotides: TGTGCCAGTAGTGTCTGGAAGGGCACCTACGAGCAGTACTTC.

Ten or more counts support this clonotype. This chain uses TRBV4-2 with TRBJ2-1; no firm D call. The CDR3 has 13 amino acids. V was trimmed by 3 bases and J by 8 bases, leaving 11 bases between them. Germline V gene data show CDR1 as LGHNA and CDR2 as YNFKEQ. The CDR3 DNA reads as TGTGCCAGCAGCCAGAACAGAGGCGATGAGCAGTTCTTC. Protein sequence: CASSQNRGDEQFF.